This T cell receptor (beta chain) was observed in a study of blood T cells in healthy people across ages. Points from the study as a whole: One million T cells yielded diversity estimates that were considered underestimates.

In this sample, this clonotype turned up many times. Its cognate antigen is unknown. The germline V gene has CDR1 MNHNY and CDR2 SVGAGI (reference sequence). The V gene lost 6 bases and the J gene lost 7 bases, with 14 bases spanning the gap. CDR3 length: 13 amino acids. It was with a sample-barcoded 5' primer and a J-beta primer mix that a second PCR of roughly 7 to 12 cycles was run. A tag from a template-switch adaptor with 12 random nucleotides marked each cDNA molecule. TCRdb reprocessed the 5' RACE reads via MiXCR and lists one record per CDR3 protein. The sample has hundreds of thousands of distinct CDR3 sequences, roughly 52% seen once. Samples each had at least 5.5 micrograms of total RNA extracted.

The sequenced sample consisted of blood. This receptor was obtained from a man aged 30 to 45 in good health. This chain links TRBV6-6 with TRBJ2-3; D is unresolved. CDR3 nucleotide sequence: TGTGCCAGCAGCCTCGAAGGGCGGTATACGCAGTATTTT. It translates to CASSLEGRYTQYF.